This TCR beta chain was captured by sequencing in a study of CD8+ T cells in alopecia areata. For the study at large: For the treated group, dosing was oral tofacitinib at 5 to 10 mg twice daily.

Study-level points and caveats: Scalp clonality and expanded CD8+ clones among the top 100 showed significant decreases with tofacitinib.

Sequencing used cDNA as its template, made by extracting RNA and reverse transcribing it. Assay: immunoSEQ multiplex PCR; the TCRdb copy retains only in-frame clones and omits some. The table lists about 140,000 clones, roughly 54% of them singletons, with roughly 15% in the top ten. Treatment here: oral pan-JAK inhibitor, 5-10 mg twice daily. CDR1 is MGHRA and CDR2 is YSYEKL in the germline V gene. This CDR3 contains 15 residues. The V end lost 1 base, the J end lost 2 bases, and 9 bases lay between the germline ends. This clone was observed a handful of times. Antigen unknown. This sequence was found in a human donor with alopecia areata. The sample here was CD8+ T cells sorted from blood, taken at week 4, from a patient treated with tofacitinib. The V gene is TRBV4-1, the J gene TRBJ1-3, with D maybe TRBD1 (5 bases). CDR3 loop: CASSQGPGPGNTIYF. The CDR3 nucleotides are TGCGCCAGCAGCCAAGGGCCAGGGCCTGGAAACACCATATATTTT.